The present TCR beta chain was sequenced within a study of cytomegalovirus exposure and HLA in healthy donors (dated by TCRdb to the late 2010s). In terms of the full investigation: An earlier analysis of some 600 of the donors reported about 280 Gb of sequence data and 95 million to 130 million unique TCR beta sequences obtained from approximately 180 million T cells. The study combined high-throughput TCR immunosequencing, statistical association of individual TCRs with disease status, and machine learning to predict cytomegalovirus infection status. The later analysis used no new phenotypic data to find candidate immune exposures, relying instead on TCR beta sequences and their occurrence across donors. About 280 gigabases of sequencing data and around 87 million unique TCR sequences were included in an early release covering 550 to 800 HLA-typed donors. Because of strong linkage in the cohort, four to six DR-DQ haplotypes were treated as single units for association and clustering. The study was designed to test whether signatures of past pathogen exposure could be identified by cataloging public T cell receptors. Alongside the repertoire data, information on donor age, sex, ethnicity and CMV serostatus was compiled. In an earlier analysis of several hundred of the donors, high-throughput TCR beta sequencing was used to judge whether each TCR beta V gene segment behaved as functional or pseudogenic. The study profiled the T cell repertoires of 500 to 800 subjects by immunosequencing and related them to cytomegalovirus serostatus. Every discovery cohort repertoire had been produced on one sequencing platform. Of the approximately 400 genotyped donors, roughly 76% were placed in the genetic ancestry cluster associated with self-reported Caucasian donors. A later genetic analysis took genome-wide SNP genotypes for 398 of the 666 donors and used that subset as a discovery cohort. Among around 400 genotyped donors of the cohort, an average of about 220,000 unique TCR beta nucleotide sequences was sequenced per donor, of which about 19% were non-productive. Class I and class II HLA loci were covered by the typing at four-digit resolution. To study patterns of TCR occurrence, a later analysis re-analyzed previously published TCR beta repertoires from 666 donors and added high-resolution HLA genotyping. Typing coverage varied by locus: about 629-630 donors for A, B, C, DRB1 and DQB1; roughly 510 for DQA1; more than 600 for DPA1; 400 to 480 for DPB1. Besides the first cohort of 550 to 750 subjects, a separate validation cohort made up of over 95 different subjects was used. Study-wide conclusions, independent of this receptor: Compared with equally common non-associated chains, HLA-associated TCR beta chains in a later analysis were more clonally expanded and had lower generation probabilities. According to a later genetic analysis, donors in an Asian-associated ancestry cluster had fewer N-insertions in productive TCRs than the approximately 700-donor mean. In a later genetic analysis, a missense DCLRE1C variant was associated with V-gene and J-gene trimming of TCR beta chains, and the association was replicated in an independent cohort. A further reported finding was that TCR beta sequences accurately predicted the HLA-A and HLA-B alleles for most subjects in the first cohort. The authors suggested that the approach could potentially be extended to other disease states and immunological phenotypes. Several of the top co-occurrence clusters appeared to be linked to parvovirus B19, influenza, CMV and Epstein-Barr virus, according to a later analysis. Only TCR beta chains were sequenced in this cohort, and the absence of alpha or paired-chain data limited detectable features. In a later analysis, the rate of TCR association differed among HLA loci, with DRB1 alleles having the most associated TCRs and HLA-C alleles having the fewest. An earlier analysis of several hundred of the donors showed that most TCR beta V segments appeared in productive rearrangements either about 90% or about 30% of the time, which broadly matched IMGT annotations. Cytomegalovirus status was reported to be diagnosed by the classifier with high specificity and sensitivity in both the original and validation cohorts. Three of the identified cytomegalovirus-associated TCR beta chains were confirmed in vitro to be specific for cytomegalovirus antigens. Presence/absence analyses assumed roughly uniform sequencing depth across donors, an assumption that may not hold. Strong co-occurrence of HLA alleles, especially DR and DQ, made assigning TCR associations to individual alleles difficult. A later analysis associated about 17,000 TCR beta sequences with specific HLA alleles at a false discovery rate of 0.05. The study listed 164 TCR beta chains as associated with cytomegalovirus. A group of highly shared sequence variants was considered likely to be a technical artifact of the sequencing pipeline. For the cohort, immune exposure information was limited to CMV serostatus. Most TCR sequences were observed very rarely across donors, whereas some public TCRs were present in many individuals. Some IMGT-functional V segments, including TRBV6-2 and TRBV6-3, could not be distinguished by the 87-base-pair reads and were therefore excluded. Most CMV-associated TCR beta chains appeared to be HLA-restricted in a later analysis, and the HLA associations seemed to be driven largely by CMV exposure. Linkage disequilibrium might explain the correlated functional status among segregating V segments, but an unknown experimental factor could not be excluded. Because HLA typing was unavailable for some donors at each locus, only the typed subset was used in association tests. About 17 rarely observed V segments, including chromosome 9 orphons, were excluded from the earlier analysis of about 600 of the donors because counts were too low.

This clone was recorded once. It has no known antigen specificity. No per-base quality is available; no much larger clone lies one base away. The method was the immunoSEQ multiplex PCR assay. For the multiplex PCR, a mixture combining 60 forward primers for TCR Vbeta segments and 13 reverse primers for TCR Jbeta segments was used. The CDR3 region of rearranged TCR beta genes was amplified from genomic DNA with a multiplex PCR assay. Amplified TCR beta libraries were sequenced as 87-base-pair reads on the Illumina HiSeq System. Per the original workflow: A later analysis tallied 80 million to 95 million unique TCR beta chains across the 610 or so repertoires, and approximately 11 million of those chains were shared by two or more donors. A nearest-neighbor algorithm error-corrected the raw reads and collapsed the reads into unique sequences, merging closely related sequences to remove PCR and sequencing errors. Alignment of CDR3 sequences to IMGT reference sequences was used to assign V, D and J gene segments. For a sequence to be retained, at least a six-nucleotide match to both a V gene segment and a J gene segment was required. A rearrangement was called productive if the CDR3 had no stop codons and remained in frame with V and J, and every other rearrangement was called non-productive. Following IMGT convention, CDR3 was defined as the stretch from the second conserved V-encoded cysteine up to the conserved J-encoded phenylalanine. Sequences without an unambiguous match to a single V gene segment were excluded from the earlier analysis of about 600 of the donors. In an earlier analysis of around 600 of the donors, V segments were called functional above 56.7% productive rearrangements and were called segregating when the between-donor standard deviation exceeded 5%. A statistical classification framework was built to diagnose cytomegalovirus status from the catalog of TCR beta chain sequences. A later analysis assigned V and J genes by comparing TCR nucleotide sequences with IMGT/GENE-DB human TR gene sequences. The TCRdist pipeline was used in a later analysis to assign CDR3 sequences and most-parsimonious VDJ recombination scenarios. In a later analysis, each TCR beta chain was defined by its CDR3 amino acid sequence together with its V-gene family, and reads lacking a unique V-gene family were excluded. To address suspected cross-contamination and a sequencing artifact, a later analysis removed 592 highly shared, low-generation-probability nucleotide sequences. A later analysis calculated a clonal expansion index for each public chain from normalized within-repertoire ranks of inferred template counts. In a later analysis, generation probabilities were computed using a VDJ recombination model fitted to out-of-frame rearrangements, and the results were checked against IGoR. A later analysis scored TCR-TCR, TCR-HLA and TCR-CMV co-occurrence with hypergeometric tests, applying a repertoire-size bias correction to TCR pairs. False discovery rates were estimated in a later analysis by permuting HLA or CMV assignments 20 times. In a later analysis, co-occurring TCRs were grouped using DBSCAN, with TCRdist sequence similarity added in when clustering inside HLA-allele-positive subsets. For co-occurrence clustering, repertoires with fewer than 30,000 or more than 120,000 public chains were excluded, along with about five repertoires with anomalous nucleotide sharing. Drawn from immuneACCESS, this table holds only the in-frame rearrangements with V and J called that TCRdb kept. Clones are partly lost; checked studies trace under half to an unresolved V gene and leave the rest unexplained. For V, J and clone size, that table is used; D and trimming come from the DNA. The sample yields 150,000 to 200,000 clones; 60% to 85% were counted once. Less than 0.9% of the sample is in the top ten clones.

The cohort consisted of 650 to 700 healthy bone marrow donors. Cohort members were all nominally healthy when sampled, although unrecorded immune exposures were likely present. The donor was CMV seronegative and belonged to the group of roughly 330 seronegative cohort members. A peripheral blood sample was provided by each donor, and peripheral blood mononuclear cells were used for TCR beta sequencing. Genomic DNA extraction from the blood cell samples was performed with the Qiagen DNeasy Blood Extraction Kit. The CDR3 numbers 17 residues from cysteine through phenylalanine. The read is trimmed to its CDR3 DNA, 51 bases read in frame from base 1. Ends trimmed: V by 0 bases, J by 3 bases; bases unmatched to a gene: 8. Via the germline V gene, CDR1 is MGHRA and CDR2 YSYEKL.

Specimen: PBMCs. The sequence was obtained from a female donor in good health and CMV-seronegative. This chain joins TRBV4-1 to TRBJ2-7; 10 central bases correspond to TRBD2. The nucleotide sequence reads TGCGCCAGCAGCCAAGATAGGGCTAGCGGGAGACTCTACGAGCAGTACTTC. This encodes CASSQDRASGRLYEQYF.